These 28 T cell receptor beta chains share one sample of origin, sequenced in a study of T cells in Graves' hyperthyroidism and ophthalmopathy. Amplified TCR beta CDR3 regions derived from RNA transcripts. Initially, a first-round RT-PCR of the TCR CDR3 employed the HTBI primer set. Via MiXCR, TCRdb re-called the multiplex PCR reads, giving one row per CDR3 protein. The repertoire holds 600,000 to 750,000 distinct CDR3 sequences, with roughly 17% as singletons. The sequenced sample consisted of blood. These receptors were taken from a man aged 50 to 60 with Graves' hyperthyroidism.

The table lists this clonotype with a few counts. This sequence joins TRBV2 and TRBJ2-7; TRBD2 might be the D (5 bases). The CDR3 totals 14 residues. V was cut by 3 bases and J by 7 bases, with 16 bases left in between. Germline CDR1 and CDR2: SNHLY and FYNNEI. Here the CDR3 reads CASSDGNTFSEQYF. CDR3 nucleotides: TGTGCCAGCAGTGACGGGAATACATTTTCTGAGCAGTACTTC.

This clonotype was counted at least ten times. This CDR3 is CASSLGGRANEKLFF. In DNA, the CDR3 is TGTGCCAGCAGTTTAGGCGGCAGGGCGAATGAAAAACTGTTTTTT. The V and J genes are TRBV27 and TRBJ1-4, with TRBD1 as a possible D gene (5 bases). Germline CDR1 is MNHEY and CDR2 is SMNVEV (reference sequence). Deletions cut 2 bases from V and 5 bases from J, with 12 bases between. The CDR3 is 15 amino acids. Based on the CDR3 plus reference TRBV27 and TRBJ1-4, the full variable domain is EAQVTQNPRYLITVTGKKLTVTCSQNMNHEYMSWYRQDPGLGLRQIYYSMNVEVTDKGDVPEGYKVSRKEKRNFPLILESPSPNQTSLYFCASSLGGRANEKLFFGSGTQLSVL.

This chain connects TRBV27 to TRBJ2-7; D tentatively fits TRBD1 or TRBD2 (5 bases each). Trimming pared 6 bases from V and 7 bases from J, leaving 16 bases between. The CDR3 covers 13 residues. Per the germline V gene, CDR1 is MNHEY and CDR2 is SMNVEV (reference sequence). Here the CDR3 DNA reads TGTGCCAGCAGGGGGCCCATCACGGGGGAGCAGTACTTC. Translation: CASRGPITGEQYF.

This clonotype was counted at least ten times. The V call is TRBV7-2, the J call TRBJ2-7, with a possible D match to TRBD1 (5 bases). V was cut by 4 bases and J by 3 bases, with 13 bases left in between. The V gene's germline CDR1 is SGHTA and CDR2 FQGNSA. The CDR3 contains 14 residues. This CDR3 is CASSSRQRSYEQYF. The CDR3 DNA sequence: TGTGCCAGCAGCTCCAGACAGCGAAGCTACGAGCAGTACTTC.

This clonotype was observed a few times. CDR3 loop: CASSLATRTFNYEQYF. The CDR3 region has the DNA TGTGCCAGCAGCTTAGCGACGAGGACATTCAACTACGAGCAGTACTTC. The rearrangement links TRBV7-9 to TRBJ2-7, with a weak D call TRBD1 (5 bases). Germline lookup yields CDR1 SEHNR and CDR2 FQNEAQ (reference sequence). This CDR3 has 16 residues. Trimming removed 0 bases from V and 3 bases from J, with 15 bases in between.

This clonotype occurred many times. The chain uses TRBV7-8 and TRBJ1-2, with D unclear. This CDR3 has 12 residues. Per the germline V gene, CDR1 is SGHVS and CDR2 is FQNEAQ. The V end lost 1 base, the J end lost 8 bases, and 8 bases lay between the germline ends. The CDR3 protein is CASSLVQNGYTF. CDR3 in DNA: TGTGCCAGCAGCTTAGTTCAGAACGGCTACACCTTC.

V and J are TRBV28 and TRBJ1-1; 8 nucleotides match TRBD1. Germline V gene sequence: CDR1 MDHEN, CDR2 SYDVKM. Unmatched junction bases numbered 3, after V lost 3 bases and J lost 6 bases. The CDR3 runs 13 residues. The DNA of the CDR3 is TGTGCCAGCAGTTTGGAACAGGGGGCTGAAGCTTTCTTT. It specifies CASSLEQGAEAFF.

This clonotype appeared many times. V and J are TRBV7-9 and TRBJ2-7; D remains unclear. The CDR3 spans 13 residues. V lost 5 bases to trimming and J lost 6 bases, with 14 bases between them. In germline, CDR1 is SEHNR, CDR2 FQNEAQ (reference sequence). The DNA for the CDR3 is TGTGCCAGCAGCCCTAAGACCAGCCCCGAGCAGTACTTC. Encoded protein: CASSPKTSPEQYF.

On this clonotype: A much larger clone lies one base from this, so it may be a read error. This chain links TRBV5-1 with TRBJ1-1; D unclear. The CDR3 covers 17 residues. The germline CDR1 and CDR2 sequences are SGHRS and YFSETQ. The V and J ends lost 5 bases and 3 bases respectively, with 23 bases between them. This chain's CDR3 is CASRSVYRVAGYTEAFF. In DNA, the CDR3 is TGCGCCAGCAGATCAGTGTACCGGGTGGCCGGGTACACTGAAGCTTTCTTT.

In its sample, this clonotype was seen many times. The rearrangement uses TRBV12-3 or TRBV12-4 and TRBJ2-1, with D unresolved. V lost 3 bases and J lost 9, with 9 bases in between. The CDR3 is 12 amino acids. The CDR3 spells CASSFPGTEQFF. CDR3 coding DNA: TGTGCCAGCAGTTTTCCTGGAACTGAGCAGTTCTTC.

This clonotype was observed a handful of times. The chain couples TRBV20-1 to TRBJ2-5; D might be TRBD2 (7 bases). There are 15 residues in the CDR3. V gave up 1 base and J gave up 4 bases, with 16 bases separating them. Germline lookup yields CDR1 DFQATT and CDR2 SNEGSKA (reference sequence). The DNA of the CDR3 is TGCAGTGCTAGAGGTGGGGGGGCGGACGGAGAGACCCAGTACTTC. It codes for CSARGGGADGETQYF.

To note about this clonotype: A much larger clone differs from this one at a single base, so this may be a read error. The chain is built from TRBV7-8 and TRBJ2-5; 11 nucleotides align to TRBD2. Germline assignment: CDR1 SGHVS and CDR2 FQNEAQ. This CDR3 contains 16 residues. The CDR3 region is CASSLARTSGLETRYF. In DNA form, the CDR3 reads TGTGCCAGCAGCTTAGCCAGGACTAGCGGGTTGGAGACCCGGTACTTC.

This clonotype was recorded only once. This chain connects TRBV24-1 to TRBJ2-5; 9 bases match TRBD1. The CDR3 loop spans 15 amino acids. Germline trimming cut 4 bases from V and 4 bases from J; bases unmatched to any gene: 6. The V gene's germline CDR1 is KGHDR and CDR2 SFDVKD. In DNA, the CDR3 is TGTGCCACCAGTGACCCGGGACAGGGTTTAGAGACCCAGTACTTC. Protein product: CATSDPGQGLETQYF.

The table lists this clonotype with many counts. The chain carries TRBV3-1 and TRBJ1-5; D perhaps matches TRBD1 (6 bases). Germline CDR1 is LGHDT and CDR2 is YNNKEL (reference sequence). Trimming stripped 3 bases from V and 7 bases from J, with 13 bases between. The CDR3 has 14 residues. The CDR3 here is CASSQSRGAQPQHF. CDR3 in DNA: TGTGCCAGCAGCCAGTCTCGGGGGGCGCAGCCCCAGCATTTT. Full variable domain (outside the CDR3, taken from reference TRBV3-1 and TRBJ1-5): DTAVSQTPKYLVTQMGNDKSIKCEQNLGHDTMYWYKQDSKKFLKIMFSYNNKELIINETVPNRFSPKSPDKAHLNLHINSLELGDSAVYFCASSQSRGAQPQHFGDGTRLSIL.

This clonotype has at least ten counts. The gene calls are TRBV20-1 and TRBJ1-6; D may be TRBD1 (6 bases). V lost 4 bases and J 7 bases, leaving 8 bases between the germline ends. The germline CDR1 and CDR2 sequences are DFQATT and SNEGSKA (reference sequence). The CDR3 loop spans 12 amino acids. Here the CDR3 reads CSAIQGNSPLHF. The CDR3 DNA is TGCAGTGCTATACAGGGAAATTCACCCCTCCACTTT.

The V gene is TRBV27, the J gene TRBJ2-4; D not certain. Germline V gene data show CDR1 as MNHEY and CDR2 as SMNVEV (reference sequence). Trimming pared 4 bases from V and 5 bases from J, leaving 15 bases between. This CDR3 contains 15 residues. CDR3 sequence (DNA): TGTGCCAGCAGTTCTCTCGCATATCCGGAAAACATTCAGTACTTC. It specifies CASSSLAYPENIQYF.

In its sample, this clonotype was seen many times. V usage is TRBV2 and J usage is TRBJ2-7, with D maybe TRBD1 (6 bases). V lost 6 bases to trimming and J lost 5 bases, with 20 bases between them. Germline V CDR1 and CDR2: SNHLY, FYNNEI. This CDR3 is built from 15 residues. CDR3 sequence (DNA): TGTGCCAGCAGGATACAAACAGGGTCGTCCCACGAGCAGTACTTC. This encodes CASRIQTGSSHEQYF.

This clonotype has a count of ten or more. The V call is TRBV6-1, the J call TRBJ2-7, with TRBD2 identical over 12 bases. The CDR3 runs to 15 residues. The V gene end was trimmed by 6 bases and the J gene end by 0 bases; junction bases not matched to a gene: 3. Germline CDR1 MNHNS, CDR2 SASEGT. The CDR3 loop is CASRVTSGSSYEQYF. The CDR3 DNA reads as TGTGCCAGCAGAGTGACTAGCGGGAGCTCCTACGAGCAGTACTTC.

This clonotype was counted ten times or more. The chain combines TRBV20-1 with TRBJ1-4; maybe TRBD1 (5 bases). CDR1 is DFQATT and CDR2 is SNEGSKA in the germline V gene (reference sequence). This CDR3 comprises 12 residues. Trimming removed 5 bases from V and 7 bases from J, with 11 bases in between. CDR3 region: CSAGDRLEKLFF. The CDR3 DNA reads TGCAGTGCTGGGGACCGCCTTGAAAAACTGTTTTTT.

The V and J genes are TRBV6-1 and TRBJ1-2; 8 bases agree with TRBD1. The V gene end was trimmed by 8 bases and the J gene end by 7 bases; junction bases not matched to a gene: 12. The germline CDR1 and CDR2 sequences are MNHNS and SASEGT. The CDR3 extends over 14 amino acids. In DNA form, the CDR3 reads TGTGCCAGCCGCGATGTCAAGACAGGGGCTGGCTACACCTTC. This encodes CASRDVKTGAGYTF.

This clonotype has ten or more counts. V usage is TRBV12-5 and J usage is TRBJ2-3; the match to TRBD2 covers 12 bases. Germline assignment: CDR1 LGHNT and CDR2 FRNRAP. CDR3 length: 16 residues. Losses at the gene ends were 6 bases for V and 5 bases for J; bases not matched to a gene: 9. The CDR3 DNA reads TGTGCTAGTGGCCCCTCACTAGCGGGAGGTGTAGATACGCAGTATTTT. It is translated as CASGPSLAGGVDTQYF.

This clonotype occurred a few times. This chain uses TRBV18 with TRBJ2-3, with 10 bases that match TRBD2. The CDR3 has 15 amino acids. Germline V lookup: CDR1 KGHSH, CDR2 LQKENI. V was pared by 3 bases and J by 4 bases, with 4 bases of the junction left unmatched. CDR3 in DNA: TGTGCCAGCTCACCCGGACTAGCGGAATCAGATACGCAGTATTTT. This encodes CASSPGLAESDTQYF. The entire variable domain, with the rest obtained from reference TRBV18 and TRBJ2-3, is as follows: NAGVMQNPRHLVRRRGQEARLRCSPMKGHSHVYWYRQLPEEGLKFMVYLQKENIIDESGMPKERFSAEFPKEGPSILRIQQVVRGDSAAYFCASSPGLAESDTQYFGPGTRLTVL.

The chain is built from TRBV10-3 and TRBJ1-1; D not certain. The CDR3 totals 13 residues. V was cut by 4 bases and J by 0 bases, with 6 bases left in between. Per germline, CDR1 ENHRY and CDR2 SYGVKD. The CDR3 DNA reads as TGTGCCATCAGTGGGCCTCTGAACACTGAAGCTTTCTTT. It translates to CAISGPLNTEAFF.

This clonotype was detected many times. This rearrangement joins TRBV12-3 or TRBV12-4 to TRBJ1-2; the match to TRBD1 covers 9 bases. CDR3 length: 16 residues. V was pared by 1 base and J by 7 bases, with 10 bases of the junction left unmatched. The CDR3 DNA is TGTGCCAGCAGTTTAGGGCTTCGAGGGACAGGGTCTGGCTACACCTTC. Translation: CASSLGLRGTGSGYTF.

This clonotype was picked up a small number of times. The chain employs TRBV15 and TRBJ2-1; maybe TRBD1 (5 bases). Trimming removed 0 bases from V and 3 bases from J, with 12 bases in between. CDR3 size: 16 residues. Germline V lookup: CDR1 LNHNV, CDR2 YYDKDF (reference sequence). CDR3 nucleotide sequence: TGTGCCACCAGCAGAGATGCAGGGCCCAGCTACAATGAGCAGTTCTTC. Its translation: CATSRDAGPSYNEQFF.

This clonotype appeared many times. This chain links TRBV12-3 or TRBV12-4 with TRBJ2-7, with 13 bases identical to TRBD2. This CDR3 has 18 amino acids. V lost 7 bases, J lost 0 bases, and 12 bases stayed unmatched. Here the CDR3 DNA reads TGTGCCAGCACTCTAAGGACTAGCGGGAGTCGCAGCTCCTACGAGCAGTACTTC. This codes for CASTLRTSGSRSSYEQYF.

The rearrangement joins TRBV19 to TRBJ2-7, with 9 bases that match TRBD2. The CDR3 has 15 residues. V trimming: 4 bases; J trimming: 0 bases; junction bases outside the gene matches: 4. CDR1 LNHDA and CDR2 SQIVND come from the germline V gene (reference sequence). The CDR3 here is CASSTAGGSSYEQYF. CDR3 in DNA: TGTGCCAGTAGTACAGCGGGAGGTTCCTCCTACGAGCAGTACTTC. Looking up the rest from reference TRBV19 and TRBJ2-7 gives the full variable domain: DGGITQSPKYLFRKEGQNVTLSCEQNLNHDAMYWYRQDPGQGLRLIYYSQIVNDFQKGDIAEGYSVSREKKESFPLTVTSAQKNPTAFYLCASSTAGGSSYEQYFGPGTRLTVT.

V gene TRBV7-9 combines with J gene TRBJ1-2; tentative D call: TRBD1 (5 bases). Germline V gives CDR1 SEHNR, CDR2 FQNEAQ (reference sequence). Trimming took off 1 base at V and 4 bases at J, with 13 bases between the two ends. The CDR3 contains 15 residues. The CDR3 sequence is CASSLGRAGTYGYTF. CDR3 sequence (DNA): TGTGCCAGCAGCTTAGGCAGGGCGGGCACCTATGGCTACACCTTC.